Listed below are T cell receptor beta chains from one sample, sequenced in a study of fetal regulatory T cell absence and autoimmunity. Sequencing used immunoSEQ multiplex PCR; TCRdb keeps in-frame clones, though not all of them. This table holds some 87,000 clones, about two thirds found once. The sample taken for sequencing was pancreas tissue. The source is a male donor with IPEX syndrome. Both conserved end residues are part of each CDR3. A D gene is named only where the DNA matches it firmly. Not all rows give a size; the values are once, few, many and, for expanded clones, a class.

j_gene	d_gene	v_gene	abundance	CDR3aa	CDR3nt
TRBJ2-1	-	TRBV7-2	-	CASRGSSYNEQFF	TGTGCCAGCAGGGGTAGCTCCTACAATGAGCAGTTCTTC
TRBJ2-7	-	TRBV30	-	CAWSKVVGTLYEQYF	TGTGCCTGGAGCAAGGTAGTGGGGACACTCTACGAGCAGTACTTC
TRBJ2-5	TRBD2	TRBV4-1	-	CASSQRLAGGQETQYF	TGCGCCAGCAGCCAAAGACTAGCGGGGGGGCAAGAGACCCAGTACTTC
TRBJ1-5	-	TRBV11-2	-	CASSLDRQLGQPQHF	TGTGCCAGCAGCTTAGATCGACAGTTAGGTCAGCCCCAGCATTTT
TRBJ1-1	-	TRBV9	-	CASSVARSRARAFF	TGTGCCAGCAGCGTAGCTCGGTCCAGGGCGCGAGCTTTCTTT
TRBJ1-1	-	TRBV7-6	-	CASSLGLMANTEAFF	TGTGCCAGCAGCTTAGGGTTGATGGCGAACACTGAAGCTTTCTTT
TRBJ2-7	-	TRBV21-1	-	CASSKEEWRPGYFSYEQYF	TGTGCCAGCAGCAAAGAAGAGTGGAGGCCAGGATATTTTTCCTACGAGCAGTACTTC
TRBJ1-2	-	TRBV27	-	CASSLTGNYGYTF	TGTGCCAGCAGTTTGACAGGAAACTATGGCTACACCTTC
TRBJ1-5	-	TRBV5-1	-	CASSFGAGQPQHF	TGCGCCAGCAGCTTCGGGGCAGGCCAGCCCCAGCATTTT
TRBJ2-2	-	TRBV4-1	-	CASSQDRGGELFF	TGCGCCAGCAGCCAAGACAGGGGCGGGGAGCTGTTTTTT
TRBJ1-5	-	TRBV19	-	CASSITGYQPQHF	TGTGCCAGTAGTATAACGGGGTATCAGCCCCAGCATTTT
TRBJ2-7	TRBD1	TRBV5-5	-	CASSLRVPGTGEREQYF	TGTGCCAGCAGCTTGCGGGTCCCCGGGACAGGGGAGCGTGAGCAGTACTTC
TRBJ2-2	TRBD2	TRBV27	few	CASSLGTSGGELFF	TGTGCCAGCAGTTTAGGGACTAGCGGAGGGGAGCTGTTTTTT
TRBJ2-7	-	TRBV6-5	-	CASSYPPGHLLEQYF	TGTGCCAGCAGTTACCCCCCCGGACACCTTTTGGAGCAGTACTTC
TRBJ2-7	TRBD2	TRBV9	-	CASSSGGLSYEQYF	TGTGCCAGCAGTAGCGGGGGCCTATCCTACGAGCAGTACTTC
TRBJ2-2	TRBD1	TRBV5-1	-	CASSYPGGGGLSNTGELFF	TGCGCCAGCAGTTACCCAGGGGGCGGCGGGCTGTCGAACACCGGGGAGCTGTTTTTT